This entry is about one TCR beta chain. This clonotype was picked up a small number of times. Which antigen it targets is not known. No much larger clone exists at a distance of one base, and base qualities are not known. The source of the sample is a study of glioma-infiltrating T cells listed by TCRdb under 2016. Background for the entire study: Low-grade gliomas were WHO grade II oligodendrogliomas or astrocytomas, and glioblastomas were WHO grade IV tumors sampled at initial rather than recurrent diagnosis. Glioma patients received dexamethasone for six or fewer days before surgery. Sequencing coverage of about 4- to 11-fold of some 910,000 peripheral T cells was targeted for blood libraries. The study sequenced TCR alpha- and beta-chain repertoires from glioma tissue, from non-neoplastic brain tissue and from matched peripheral blood mononuclear cells. To gauge divergence between tissue and blood T-cell populations, every tissue-infiltrating repertoire was compared against the peripheral blood repertoire from the same patient. The paired cohort was made up of three low-grade glioma patients, about 8 primary glioblastoma patients and three non-glioma patients who contributed non-neoplastic brain tissue.

General conclusions and limits of the study: Group comparisons were based on small numbers of patients: three non-neoplastic, three low-grade glioma and several glioblastoma patients. Very few CDR3 sequences were shared between tissue and blood, attributed to high CDR3 diversity and limited sampling. VJ-independent divergence between tissue and blood was lower than expected in non-neoplastic patients but higher than expected in all gliomas, particularly low-grade gliomas. Patients with low tissue-blood divergence were marked by a signature set of shared blood CDR3 motifs, and this signature set was depleted in highly divergent patients.

The CDR3 goes from the cysteine to the phenylalanine over 16 residues. Of the read, only the CDR3 DNA is kept; its 48 bases are in frame from base 1. The germline ends are 12 bases apart after V is trimmed by 1 base and J by 2 bases. CDR1 and CDR2 (MDHEN, SYDVKM) derive from the germline V gene. Immediately after resection, surgical brain or tumor specimens were cryofrozen in liquid nitrogen, with peripheral blood cells collected concurrently. TCR alpha and beta CDR3 regions were amplified with the iRepertoire nested amplicon-rescue multiplex PCR (arm-PCR) platform from RNA. For one-step reverse transcription and amplification, roughly 100-450 ng of tissue mRNA or PBMC total RNA was used as input. Following bead purification, Illumina adapters were added through a secondary multiplex PCR, and the libraries were then gel-purified between 200 and 400 bp. The libraries contained internal 6-nucleotide barcodes that were used for demultiplexing. Libraries were sequenced on an Illumina MiSeq with 2x220 or 2x250 nucleotide paired-end reads. The original pipeline was this. FLASH 1.2.11 was used to merge paired reads, and BWA-MEM then aligned the reads to the GRCh37 human genome before TRA and TRB reads were extracted. For V and J assignment, an IMGT-derived reference of cassette sequences and CDR3 motifs that included pseudogenes was used. Reads were translated in three frames, and productive CDR3s were defined as those with a C...FGXG motif and no stop codons. A clonotype was defined as a unique combination of a V-J cassette pair and a CDR3 amino acid sequence. Hamming distance filtering was applied to reads, with thresholds set by the sequence error rate of each sample in mapped regions. TCRdb took the public reads, trimmed them with fastp at Q25, ran MiXCR for clone calling and kept in-frame beta chains. Records with the same CDR3 protein are collapsed into one entry carrying the most frequent genes and DNA. TCRdb's processing, not the authors' own work, is the source of the V and J calls. The sample includes 300,000 to 450,000 distinct CDR3 sequences, with 41% observed a single time. Jointly, the top ten make up around 11% of the sample.

The chain is assembled from TRBV28 and TRBJ2-1; the D gene could be either TRBD1 or TRBD2, each agreeing at 5 bases. This TCR was sampled from a human donor with low-grade glioma or glioblastoma, undergoing nonglioma brain surgery, or in good health (not recorded which). The specimen sequenced was glioma tissue, nonneoplastic brain tissue, or PBMCs (not recorded which). The DNA sequence follows: TGTGCCAGCAGTTTATTAGTCACGGGGCCCTACAATGAGCAGTTCTTC. This is translated as CASSLLVTGPYNEQFF.